Below are 23 T cell receptor beta chains sequenced from a single sample in a study of T-cell reconstitution after alpha-beta-depleted transplantation in children. Preparation of the TCRbeta library used unique molecular identifiers. TCRdb re-analysed the PCR reads in MiXCR, keeping a single row per CDR3 protein. The table records some 340,000 distinct CDR3 sequences, about a tenth of them present only once. This specimen consisted of PBMCs from the stem cell graft donor, obtained from the stem cell graft. These receptors were collected from a human donor who donated a stem cell graft to a child with acute lymphoblastic leukemia.

J is TRBJ1-1 and V is TRBV12-3 or TRBV12-4, with 10 bases that match TRBD1. With 5 bases clipped from V and 7 bases from J, the junction kept 16 bases outside the gene matches. This CDR3 is 17 amino acids long. This CDR3 reads CASSLRDPGQGLDEAFF. In DNA, the CDR3 is TGTGCCAGCAGTCTAAGGGACCCGGGACAGGGGTTAGATGAAGCTTTCTTT.

The chain links TRBV29-1 to TRBJ2-1; 9 bases fit TRBD2. From germline, CDR1 is SQVTM and CDR2 ANQGSEA. CDR3 length: 13 amino acids. The V segment lost 7 bases and the J segment 7 bases; nucleotides outside the gene matches: 8. DNA of the CDR3: TGCAGCGGCCTGAGGACTAGCGAGAATGAGCAGTTCTTC. Translating gives CSGLRTSENEQFF.

This clonotype was observed at least ten times. CDR3: CASSLSVQETQYF. The DNA of the CDR3 is TGTGCCAGCAGCCTGAGCGTCCAAGAGACCCAGTACTTC. The rearrangement joins TRBV7-3 to TRBJ2-5; D call uncertain. The CDR3 totals 13 residues. The germline gives CDR1 SGHTA, CDR2 FQGTGA. The V gene lost 5 bases and the J gene lost 1 base, with 8 bases spanning the gap. Supplemented by reference TRBV7-3 and TRBJ2-5, the full variable domain reads GAGVSQTPSNKVTEKGKYVELRCDPISGHTALYWYRQSLGQGPEFLIYFQGTGAADDSGLPNDRFFAVRPEGSVSTLKIQRTERGDSAVYLCASSLSVQETQYFGPGTRLLVL.

This clonotype was seen repeatedly, ten times or more. The rearrangement links TRBV28 to TRBJ2-5, with a tentative D call TRBD1 (6 bases). V gave up 1 base and J gave up 5 bases, with 17 bases separating them. Per the germline V gene, CDR1 is MDHEN and CDR2 is SYDVKM. The CDR3 sequence is 16 residues long. Here the CDR3 reads CASSLSPQGYGETQYF. The CDR3 DNA is TGTGCCAGCAGTTTATCCCCACAGGGCTACGGGGAGACCCAGTACTTC.

This clonotype was detected a few times. The chain is built from TRBV6-5 and TRBJ2-3; TRBD2 is a possible D gene (6 bases). CDR1 is MNHEY and CDR2 is SVGAGI in the germline V gene. The CDR3 spans 15 residues. The germline V and J ends were trimmed by 4 bases and 3 bases, with 14 bases remaining between them. In DNA, the CDR3 is TGTGCCAGCAGTTCCCGGGAGATTTTTACAGATACGCAGTATTTT. Encoded protein: CASSSREIFTDTQYF.

This clonotype was detected a few times. The chain has TRBV12-3 or TRBV12-4 and TRBJ2-5; TRBD1 matches 9 bases. J lost 4 bases, V lost 5 bases, and 8 bases had no gene match. CDR3 length: 15 residues. CDR3 coding DNA: TGTGCCAGCAGTCCGACAGGGGGGGACGGAGAGACCCAGTACTTC. Residues: CASSPTGGDGETQYF.

The rearrangement joins TRBV2 to TRBJ2-1; no clear D. V shed 0 bases and J shed 0 bases, with 27 bases lying between them. CDR1 and CDR2 from the germline V gene are SNHLY and FYNNEI. This CDR3 is built from 22 residues. The CDR3 coding sequence is TGTGCCAGCAGTGAAGCTTTGTTAAGCTCCCCTCCCCCGCTGGTCTCCTACAATGAGCAGTTCTTC. Translated: CASSEALLSSPPPLVSYNEQFF.

In its sample, this clonotype was seen a few times. The chain has TRBV27 and TRBJ2-1, with D perhaps assigned TRBD1 or TRBD2 (6 bases each). Trimming removed 3 bases from V and 5 bases from J, with 23 bases in between. CDR3 size: 18 residues. CDR1 and CDR2 from the germline V gene are MNHEY and SMNVEV (reference sequence). In DNA, the CDR3 is TGTGCCAGCAGTTTTTCTACTTCGGACAAGGGGGGCCACAATGAGCAGTTCTTC. Encoded protein: CASSFSTSDKGGHNEQFF.

At least ten counts were recorded for this clonotype. The chain combines TRBV20-1 with TRBJ2-1, with a possible D match to TRBD2 (6 bases). This CDR3 is built from 11 residues. The V gene lost 6 bases and the J gene lost 10 bases, with 13 bases spanning the gap. CDR1 DFQATT and CDR2 SNEGSKA come from the germline V gene (reference sequence). The CDR3 is CSATGGDEQFF. The CDR3 DNA follows: TGCAGTGCCACCGGCGGGGACGAGCAGTTCTTC.

This clonotype was detected many times. The CDR3 coding sequence is TGTGCCAGCAGCTTGGGGGGACAGGGCGGAACCGGGGAGCTGTTTTTT. Its protein product is CASSLGGQGGTGELFF. The genes are TRBV5-5 and TRBJ2-2; TRBD1 agrees at 9 bases. Germline-derived CDR1 and CDR2 are SGHKS and YYEKEE (reference sequence). V lost 0 bases and J lost 5; bases outside the gene matches: 5. The CDR3 sequence is 16 residues long.

This clonotype was counted only a few times. V is TRBV7-9 and J is TRBJ2-5, with 8 bases fitting TRBD2. Germline V gene sequence: CDR1 SEHNR, CDR2 FQNEAQ (reference sequence). The CDR3 is 14 residues long. Germline trimming cut 5 bases from V and 5 bases from J; bases unmatched to any gene: 7. CDR3 sequence (DNA): TGTGCCAGCAGCCCCAGCGGGAGTGAGGAGACCCAGTACTTC. Translation: CASSPSGSEETQYF.

In its sample, this clonotype was seen a few times. The chain is built from TRBV12-3 or TRBV12-4 and TRBJ1-1, with 9 bases that match TRBD1. This CDR3 comprises 13 residues. Germline trimming cut 6 bases from V and 11 bases from J; bases unmatched to any gene: 10. CDR3 sequence: CASSQTGGRHAFF. CDR3 nucleotides: TGTGCCAGCAGCCAAACAGGGGGCCGGCATGCTTTCTTT.

This chain links TRBV3-1 with TRBJ1-5, with D possibly TRBD1 on 6 matching bases. Trimming shortened V by 2 bases and J by 5 bases, and 22 bases separated the two germline ends. From germline, CDR1 is LGHDT and CDR2 YNNKEL (reference sequence). The CDR3 has 18 amino acids. CDR3 nucleotide sequence: TGTGCCAGCAGCCAAAATTTTTACGGGGGGGCAGGGGATCAGCCCCAGCATTTT. The encoded protein is CASSQNFYGGAGDQPQHF.

This clonotype was counted at least ten times. The chain couples TRBV20-1 to TRBJ2-3, with D hard to call. The V gene lost 4 bases and the J gene lost 2 bases, with 4 bases spanning the gap. Per germline, CDR1 DFQATT and CDR2 SNEGSKA (reference sequence). This CDR3 contains 11 residues. The chain's CDR3 is CSATYTDTQYF. The DNA of the CDR3 is TGCAGTGCTACTTACACAGATACGCAGTATTTT.

This clonotype appeared many times. The chain couples TRBV28 to TRBJ2-4; D uncertain. CDR1 and CDR2 from the germline V gene are MDHEN and SYDVKM. The CDR3 loop spans 12 amino acids. Trimming left V 10 bases short and J 8 bases short, with 15 bases between. The CDR3 sequence: CATSPLVDIQYF. As DNA, the CDR3 is TGTGCCACTTCCCCGCTAGTAGACATTCAGTACTTC.

The gene calls are TRBV19 and TRBJ2-1; 16 bases fit TRBD2. The CDR3 spans 20 residues. The V gene end was trimmed by 3 bases and the J gene end by 3 bases; junction bases not matched to a gene: 11. Germline V lookup: CDR1 LNHDA, CDR2 SQIVND (reference sequence). The DNA for the CDR3 is TGTGCCAGTAGTATCGGAACGGGACTAGCGGGAGGGTCCCTCTACAATGAGCAGTTCTTC. As protein: CASSIGTGLAGGSLYNEQFF.

This clonotype was counted between two and nine times. This sequence joins TRBV4-1 and TRBJ2-1; D is unresolved. V dropped 2 bases and J dropped 5 bases, with 4 bases sitting between them. The CDR3 extends over 12 amino acids. CDR1 and CDR2 (germline): MGHRA, YSYEKL. CDR3 nucleotide sequence: TGCGCCAGCAGCCAAAGGGACAATGAGCAGTTCTTC. Translation: CASSQRDNEQFF.

This clonotype was seen a handful of times. J is TRBJ1-5 and V is TRBV19, with 9 positions matching TRBD1. Germline CDR1 LNHDA, CDR2 SQIVND (reference sequence). The CDR3 contains 16 residues. The V gene end was trimmed by 8 bases and the J gene end by 2 bases; junction bases not matched to a gene: 10. The CDR3 coding sequence is TGTGCCAGTTTTCCGGGACAGGGAATCGGCAATCAGCCCCAGCATTTT. Protein: CASFPGQGIGNQPQHF. The full variable domain, in which reference TRBV19 and TRBJ1-5 provide the parts outside the CDR3, is DGGITQSPKYLFRKEGQNVTLSCEQNLNHDAMYWYRQDPGQGLRLIYYSQIVNDFQKGDIAEGYSVSREKKESFPLTVTSAQKNPTAFYLCASFPGQGIGNQPQHFGDGTRLSIL.

This clonotype occurred many times. This rearrangement joins TRBV4-1 to TRBJ2-7, with 11 bases identical to TRBD2. Losses at the gene ends were 0 bases for V and 4 bases for J; bases not matched to a gene: 5. The CDR3 consists of 16 residues. CDR1 and CDR2 (germline): MGHRA, YSYEKL. CDR3 in amino acids: CASSQEKLAGVYEQYF. In nucleotides, the CDR3 is TGCGCCAGCAGCCAAGAGAAACTAGCGGGGGTTTACGAGCAGTACTTC.

This clonotype has ten or more counts. The chain is built from TRBV4-3 and TRBJ2-7; 7 bases line up with TRBD1. Trimming cost V 1 base and J 1 base; bases outside gene matches: 1. This CDR3 has 14 residues. Germline V gene lookup returns CDR1 LGHNA and CDR2 YSLEER. CDR3 nucleotide sequence: TGCGCCAGCAGCCAAGGGGACAGTTCCTACGAGCAGTACTTC. It encodes CASSQGDSSYEQYF.

CDR3 amino acids: CASSLGTGHDTQYF. The CDR3 DNA is TGTGCCAGCAGCTTAGGGACAGGACACGATACGCAGTATTTT. The chain recombines TRBV7-6 with TRBJ2-3, with TRBD1 identical over 7 bases. The CDR3 consists of 14 residues. The V gene end was trimmed by 1 base and the J gene end by 6 bases; junction bases not matched to a gene: 4. Germline lookup yields CDR1 SGHVS and CDR2 FNYEAQ. The full variable domain, with the rest looked up from reference TRBV7-6 and TRBJ2-3, is GAGVSQSPRYKVTKRGQDVALRCDPISGHVSLYWYRQALGQGPEFLTYFNYEAQQDKSGLPNDRFSAERPEGSISTLTIQRTEQRDSAMYRCASSLGTGHDTQYFGPGTRLTVL.

The chain joins TRBV20-1 to TRBJ2-1; perhaps D is TRBD1 or TRBD2 (5 bases each). The germline CDR1 and CDR2 sequences are DFQATT and SNEGSKA (reference sequence). The CDR3 totals 15 residues. Trimming took 0 bases from V and 7 from J, leaving 16 bases between them. Here the CDR3 DNA reads TGCAGTGCTAGAGATTCGGGGACGGCCACTAATGAGCAGTTCTTC. Translation: CSARDSGTATNEQFF.

In its sample, this clonotype was seen a few times. The CDR3 region has the DNA TGTGCCAGCAGCTTAGATCTAGCGGGAGGGCGTCGAGAGACCCAGTACTTC. Translation: CASSLDLAGGRRETQYF. This chain connects TRBV11-2 to TRBJ2-5, with 12 nucleotides matching TRBD2. This CDR3 is built from 17 residues. CDR1 and CDR2 (germline): SGHAT, FQNNGV. V was clipped by 0 bases and J by 4 bases; unmatched bases: 6.